Listed here are 26 T cell receptor beta chains from one sample, sequenced in a study. Each CDR3 protein is one row after TCRdb ran MiXCR on the 5' RACE reads. The sample consists of around 43,000 distinct CDR3 sequences, 15% to 20% of them appearing once. Source material: naive CD4+ T cells sorted from a lymph node. As to subset: naive CD4+ T cells, CD4+CD45RA+CD25-. These receptors originate from a female donor with breast cancer.

This clonotype was recorded a few times. V and J are TRBV9 and TRBJ1-4; 8 bases are shared with TRBD1. V trimming: 4 bases; J trimming: 3 bases; junction bases outside the gene matches: 8. CDR1 is SGDLS and CDR2 is YYNGEE in the germline V gene. The CDR3 runs to 16 residues. The CDR3 DNA follows: TGTGCCAGCAGCCCCCGACAGGGGATTTCTAATGAAAAACTGTTTTTT. It codes for CASSPRQGISNEKLFF.

This clonotype was counted at least ten times. The gene calls are TRBV28 and TRBJ1-1, with D perhaps TRBD1 (6 bases). The CDR3 is made up of 14 amino acids. Deletions cut 7 bases from V and 5 bases from J, with 17 bases between. Germline lookup yields CDR1 MDHEN and CDR2 SYDVKM. CDR3 amino acids: CASTPDGGPTEAFF. The CDR3 nucleotides read TGTGCCAGCACTCCCGACGGGGGGCCAACTGAAGCTTTCTTT.

The V call is TRBV6-1, the J call TRBJ1-5, with D maybe TRBD1 (5 bases). This CDR3 is 15 amino acids long. CDR1 MNHNS and CDR2 SASEGT come from the germline V gene. The V end lost 6 bases, the J end lost 7 bases, and 19 bases lay between the germline ends. This CDR3 reads CASSGLSPGEQPQHF. The CDR3 DNA reads TGTGCCAGCAGCGGACTCTCGCCGGGGGAACAGCCCCAGCATTTT.

The V call is TRBV12-3 or TRBV12-4, the J call TRBJ2-6, with unresolved D. Deletions cut 6 bases from V and 3 bases from J, with 12 bases between. This CDR3 has 15 amino acids. The CDR3 region is CASRYSAGGANVLTF. The CDR3 DNA reads as TGTGCCAGCAGGTACAGCGCCGGTGGGGCCAACGTCCTGACTTTC.

This clonotype was picked up a small number of times. The chain carries TRBV18 and TRBJ1-2; D perhaps matches TRBD1 (6 bases). From germline, CDR1 is KGHSH and CDR2 LQKENI. The V gene lost 0 bases and the J gene lost 3 bases, with 11 bases spanning the gap. The length of the CDR3 is 15 residues. Written as DNA, the CDR3 is TGTGCCAGCTCACCACCTGGCAGGGGCGACTATGGCTACACCTTC. It encodes CASSPPGRGDYGYTF.

The V and J genes are TRBV30 and TRBJ1-1; TRBD1 aligns across 8 bases. CDR1 is GTSNPN and CDR2 is SVGIG in the germline V gene (reference sequence). CDR3 length equals 13 residues. V shed 2 bases, J shed 5 bases, and the junction held 4 bases outside the gene matches. As DNA, the CDR3 is TGTGCCTGGAGTTCAGGGGGCAAGACTGAAGCTTTCTTT. Protein: CAWSSGGKTEAFF.

The table lists this clonotype with a few counts. The V gene is TRBV20-1, the J gene TRBJ2-3; D ambiguous. V gave up 4 bases and J gave up 12 bases, with 14 bases separating them. The germline V gene has CDR1 DFQATT and CDR2 SNEGSKA (reference sequence). The CDR3 totals 11 residues. In DNA, the CDR3 is TGCAGTGCTAAATTAAGTGGGGAACAGTATTTT. Translating it yields CSAKLSGEQYF.

This clonotype has only a few counts. The CDR3 is CASSLVQAGGGYTF. CDR3 DNA: TGTGCCAGCAGCTTGGTACAGGCGGGCGGTGGCTACACCTTC. The chain combines TRBV11-3 with TRBJ1-2; maybe TRBD1 (5 bases). The CDR3 covers 14 residues. V shed 3 bases and J shed 7 bases, with 15 bases lying between them. CDR1 is SGHNT, CDR2 YENEEA, per germline. Filled out from reference TRBV11-3 and TRBJ1-2, the complete variable domain reads EAGVVQSPRYKIIEKKQPVAFWCNPISGHNTLYWYLQNLGQGPELLIRYENEEAVDDSQLPKDRFSAERLKGVDSTLKIQPAELGDSAVYLCASSLVQAGGGYTFGSGTRLTVV.

In its sample, this clonotype was seen many times. The chain carries TRBV9 and TRBJ2-3; possible D gene TRBD2, 7 bases. Trimming cost V 4 bases and J 4 bases, with 16 bases left between them. Germline V lookup: CDR1 SGDLS, CDR2 YYNGEE. This CDR3 spans 15 amino acids. The CDR3 loop is CASSKGGAKADTQYF. The CDR3 DNA follows: TGTGCCAGCAGCAAGGGGGGGGCGAAGGCAGATACGCAGTATTTT.

This clonotype was detected only once. This sequence may be a read error, since a much larger clone differs from it by one base. The chain carries TRBV7-2 and TRBJ2-2; D may correspond to TRBD1 or TRBD2 (5 bases each). Germline-derived CDR1 and CDR2 are SGHTA and FQGNSA. Trimming removed 4 bases from V and 2 bases from J, with 14 bases in between. The length of the CDR3 is 16 residues. The CDR3 sequence: CASSSLRGVNTGELFF. The CDR3 nucleotides are TGTGCCAGCAGCTCCCTCCGAGGGGTAAACACCGGGGAGCTGTTTTTT.

This clonotype was observed many times. This sequence joins TRBV7-2 and TRBJ1-1; no clear D. The V end lost 4 bases, the J end lost 5 bases, and 11 bases lay between the germline ends. The CDR3 totals 13 residues. Per germline, CDR1 SGHTA and CDR2 FQGNSA. The CDR3 here is CASSSMYGTEAFF. The CDR3, as DNA: TGTGCCAGCAGCTCCATGTATGGGACTGAAGCTTTCTTT.

The CDR3 sequence is CASSLREGRLDTQYF. The CDR3 nucleotides are TGTGCCAGCAGTTTACGGGAGGGCAGGTTGGATACGCAGTATTTT. This chain uses TRBV11-1 with TRBJ2-3, with 8 bases fitting TRBD2. Germline-derived CDR1 and CDR2 are SGHAT and FQDESV (reference sequence). J lost 6 bases, V lost 6 bases, and 11 bases had no gene match. The CDR3 is 15 residues long.

The chain combines TRBV7-3 with TRBJ1-6; perhaps TRBD1 as D (6 bases). Germline assignment: CDR1 SGHTA and CDR2 FQGTGA. The CDR3 loop spans 16 amino acids. Trimming pared 2 bases from V and 7 bases from J, leaving 15 bases between. In DNA form, the CDR3 reads TGTGCCAGCAGCTTACGAGGGCCAGGGGTAAATTCACCCCTCCACTTT. Its protein is CASSLRGPGVNSPLHF. The whole variable domain, remainder taken from reference TRBV7-3 and TRBJ1-6, is GAGVSQTPSNKVTEKGKYVELRCDPISGHTALYWYRQSLGQGPEFLIYFQGTGAADDSGLPNDRFFAVRPEGSVSTLKIQRTERGDSAVYLCASSLRGPGVNSPLHFGNGTRLTVT.

Comments on this clonotype: At one end, the junction sequence differs from germline, possibly due to a read error. The V call is TRBV29-1, the J call TRBJ2-3, with D possibly being TRBD1 (5 bases). The germline CDR1 and CDR2 sequences are SQVTM and ANQGSEA. The CDR3 consists of 12 residues. CDR3 DNA: TGCGGCGTTGGGGCCCCGGGTGATACGCAGTATTTT. Residues: CGVGAPGDTQYF.

Comment on this clonotype: This could be a read error, since a much larger clone is one nucleotide away. The CDR3 ends on some other residue instead of the conserved phenylalanine or tryptophan, so this is likely a read error. It is unclear where the CDR3 begins or ends on the DNA, so no DNA is shown, and the CDR3 is as TCRdb lists it. This chain links TRBV12-2 with TRBJ1-5; TRBD1 reflects the table's D call only, with no check against the DNA. TRBV12-2 counts as a pseudogene. The CDR3 numbers 16 amino acids, ends counted. CDR3 residues: CASRTTGESGNQPQHS.

CDR3 nucleotides: TGTGCCAGCAGCTTAGCATTAGCGGGGACAGGGCAAGAGCAGTACTTC. Its protein product is CASSLALAGTGQEQYF. The V gene is TRBV7-9, the J gene TRBJ2-7; the D gene is possibly TRBD1 (9 bases). Trimming shortened V by 0 bases and J by 7 bases, and 19 bases separated the two germline ends. The CDR3 is 16 residues long. In germline, CDR1 is SEHNR, CDR2 FQNEAQ (reference sequence).

This chain links TRBV9 with TRBJ2-5; the D is unclear. The CDR3 runs to 13 residues. CDR1 SGDLS and CDR2 YYNGEE come from the germline V gene. Between the trimmed V and J ends, which lost 3 bases and 0 bases, there was a span of 6 bases. The CDR3 loop is CASSDRDQETQYF. DNA for the CDR3: TGTGCCAGCAGCGACCGGGACCAAGAGACCCAGTACTTC.

This clonotype was observed a handful of times. The chain employs TRBV7-8 and TRBJ2-3, with 10 bases fitting TRBD1. CDR3 length: 15 amino acids. Germline trimming cut 4 bases from V and 4 bases from J; bases unmatched to any gene: 5. Germline assignment: CDR1 SGHVS and CDR2 FQNEAQ. As DNA, the CDR3 is TGTGCCAGCAGCTACTCCGGGACAGGGGCAGATACGCAGTATTTT. Its translation: CASSYSGTGADTQYF.

This clonotype appeared a few times. V and J are TRBV7-9 and TRBJ2-1; D is possibly TRBD1 (5 bases). Trimming pared 6 bases from V and 9 bases from J, leaving 18 bases between. CDR3 length equals 14 residues. The germline V gene has CDR1 SEHNR and CDR2 FQNEAQ (reference sequence). The CDR3 is CASSRHVERGEQFF. Written as DNA, the CDR3 is TGTGCCAGCAGTCGACACGTCGAAAGGGGTGAGCAGTTCTTC.

About this clonotype: This may be a read error: a much more frequent sequence differs by one nucleotide. In nucleotides, the CDR3 is TGTTCCAGCAGCCCGCAGGGTTTGGCGGAAGCTTTCTTT. Protein product: CSSSPQGLAEAFF. This chain joins TRBV4-2 and TRBJ1-1, with D perhaps TRBD1 (5 bases). The CDR3 totals 13 residues. Germline V lookup: CDR1 LGHNA, CDR2 YNFKEQ.

This clonotype was seen at least ten times. The chain employs TRBV6-5 and TRBJ2-5; no definite D call. Germline V gives CDR1 MNHEY, CDR2 SVGAGI. The ends were cut back, 7 bases at V and 3 bases at J, with 15 bases in the middle. The CDR3 runs to 14 residues. The CDR3 sequence: CASIKTHREETQYF. CDR3 nucleotide sequence: TGTGCCAGCATCAAGACTCATCGGGAAGAGACCCAGTACTTC.

The rearrangement links TRBV5-1 to TRBJ2-1; D remains ambiguous. This CDR3 has 14 amino acids. Germline V gives CDR1 SGHRS, CDR2 YFSETQ. V was trimmed by 0 bases and J by 5 bases, leaving 9 bases between them. DNA of the CDR3: TGCGCCAGCAGCTTGGCACAAACCAACAATGAGCAGTTCTTC. It translates to CASSLAQTNNEQFF.

Only one count was recorded for this clonotype. This may arise from a read error, as a much more abundant clone is one base away. The chain uses TRBV20-1 and TRBJ1-5; D gene uncertain. The CDR3 extends over 15 amino acids. The V end was cut by 2 bases, the J end by 2 bases, with 13 bases between. Looked up from germline, CDR1 is DFQATT and CDR2 is SNEGSKA (reference sequence). As DNA, the CDR3 is TGCAGTGCTAGAAGTGGCCCCCCCCGCAATCAGCCCCAGCATTTT. Its translation: CSARSGPPRNQPQHF.

This clonotype turned up a few times. The CDR3 loop is CASSLARGTDTQYF. Written as DNA, the CDR3 is TGTGCCAGCAGTTTAGCCCGGGGCACAGATACGCAGTATTTT. The rearrangement joins TRBV28 to TRBJ2-3; D uncertain. Germline CDR1 reads MDHEN; CDR2 reads SYDVKM. The length of the CDR3 is 14 residues. V shed 2 bases and J shed 1 base, with 7 bases lying between them.

This clonotype was counted at least ten times. This rearrangement joins TRBV7-8 to TRBJ1-1; TRBD1 might be the D (5 bases). Germline V CDR1 and CDR2: SGHVS, FQNEAQ. The CDR3 has 14 residues. The V end was cut by 6 bases, the J end by 0 bases, with 11 bases between. CDR3 sequence reads: CASSLGPLNTEAFF. CDR3 sequence (DNA): TGTGCCAGCAGTCTGGGACCCTTGAACACTGAAGCTTTCTTT.

The gene calls are TRBV12-3 or TRBV12-4 and TRBJ2-3; D is possibly TRBD2 (6 bases). This CDR3 has 14 residues. V lost 4 bases to trimming and J lost 1 base, with 9 bases between them. The CDR3 spells CASSWSGGTDTQYF. Here the CDR3 DNA reads TGTGCCAGCAGTTGGTCGGGGGGCACAGATACGCAGTATTTT.